Each of the 32 T cell receptor beta chains below was sequenced from the same sample in a study of cytomegalovirus exposure and HLA in healthy donors. 13 Jbeta primers and 60 Vbeta primers were used for the PCR. Data came from immunoSEQ multiplex PCR; TCRdb stores just in-frame clones and leaves some out. The sample lists roughly 250,000 clones, around two thirds occurring once. The sequencing sample was made of PBMCs. These receptor sequences come from a female donor in good health and CMV-seronegative.

This chain connects TRBV6-5 to TRBJ1-5, with TRBD1 identical over 7 bases. CDR3 length: 15 amino acids. Per the germline V gene, CDR1 is MNHEY and CDR2 is SVGAGI. J was trimmed by 5 bases and V by 6 bases; bases with no gene match: 10. As DNA, the CDR3 is TGTGCCAGCAGGGGACAGTCGAAAGGTTATCAGCCCCAGCATTTT. This sequence encodes CASRGQSKGYQPQHF.

This clone was detected once. V usage is TRBV5-4 and J usage is TRBJ2-7; D not resolved. Trimming removed 2 bases at V and 4 bases at J, with 10 bases between. This CDR3 has 13 amino acids. Germline loops: CDR1 SGHNT, CDR2 YYREEE (reference sequence). The CDR3 region has the DNA TGTGCCAGCAGCTTCCGAGCGAGTTACGAGCAGTACTTC. Translating it yields CASSFRASYEQYF.

This clone has a handful of counts. The genes are TRBV19 and TRBJ2-5, with D perhaps TRBD2 (6 bases). Trimming shortened V by 2 bases and J by 4 bases, and 14 bases separated the two germline ends. The V gene's germline CDR1 is LNHDA and CDR2 SQIVND (reference sequence). The CDR3 covers 15 residues. CDR3 nucleotides: TGTGCCAGTAGTATAATTACGCGGGGAGGAGAGACCCAGTACTTC. Protein: CASSIITRGGETQYF.

This clone came up once. The gene calls are TRBV7-8 and TRBJ1-5; TRBD1 is a possible D gene (5 bases). The germline V gene encodes CDR1 SGHVS and CDR2 FQNEAQ. CDR3 length: 16 amino acids. Trimming removed 2 bases at V and 7 bases at J, with 18 bases between. The CDR3 loop reads CASSLLVQGARQPQHF. In DNA, the CDR3 is TGTGCCAGCAGCTTATTGGTTCAAGGGGCCAGGCAGCCCCAGCATTTT.

A few counts support this clone. CDR3: CATSRRRGSYEQYF. The CDR3 bases are TGTGCCACCAGCAGAAGGCGAGGCTCCTACGAGCAGTACTTC. This chain connects TRBV15 to TRBJ2-7; D is undetermined. The CDR3 runs 14 residues. CDR1 and CDR2 (germline): LNHNV, YYDKDF (reference sequence). Trimming took off 2 bases at V and 0 bases at J, with 8 bases between the two ends.

This rearrangement joins TRBV7-3 to TRBJ2-1; 12 positions match TRBD2. The ends lost 4 bases at V and 8 bases at J; junction bases unmatched: 12. The CDR3 covers 17 residues. The germline CDR1 and CDR2 sequences are SGHTA and FQGTGA. The CDR3 DNA sequence: TGTGCCAGCAGCTCACAACCACTGACTAGCGGGAGCGATGAGCAGTTCTTC. Its protein is CASSSQPLTSGSDEQFF.

The rearrangement links TRBV20-1 to TRBJ2-1, with D unclear. Trimming took 6 bases from V and 9 from J, leaving 9 bases between them. This CDR3 region has 10 residues. Germline CDR1 DFQATT, CDR2 SNEGSKA (reference sequence). The CDR3 loop is CSAMASEQFF. In DNA, the CDR3 is TGCAGTGCCATGGCAAGTGAGCAGTTCTTC.

V gene TRBV18 combines with J gene TRBJ1-5, with a weak D call TRBD1 (5 bases). With 3 bases removed from V and 0 bases from J, the gap between germline ends came to 9 bases. CDR3 length: 15 amino acids. Germline-derived CDR1 and CDR2 are KGHSH and LQKENI. CDR3 sequence (DNA): TGTGCCAGCTCACCGGCTCAGGGTAGCAATCAGCCCCAGCATTTT. This encodes CASSPAQGSNQPQHF.

Turning to this clone: Other nucleotide sequences in the sample specify the same CDR3. V usage is TRBV5-1 and J usage is TRBJ1-4; D is unclear. From germline, CDR1 is SGHRS and CDR2 YFSETQ. This CDR3 contains 15 residues. Trimming left V 0 bases short and J 4 bases short, with 10 bases between. This CDR3 is CASSLEGGGNEKLFF. The CDR3 DNA sequence: TGCGCCAGCAGCTTGGAGGGAGGAGGTAATGAAAAACTGTTTTTT.

V gene TRBV2 combines with J gene TRBJ1-1; 7 positions agree with TRBD1. Germline lookup yields CDR1 SNHLY and CDR2 FYNNEI. The CDR3 runs to 15 residues. Trimming at V came to 6 bases and at J to 0 bases, leaving 7 bases not matched to a gene. This CDR3 reads CASRRGTAMNTEAFF. In DNA form, the CDR3 reads TGTGCCAGCAGACGCGGGACAGCTATGAACACTGAAGCTTTCTTT.

The genes are TRBV7-9 and TRBJ2-1; 9 nucleotides align to TRBD1. V was clipped by 6 bases and J by 7 bases; unmatched bases: 7. The CDR3 consists of 14 residues. Germline CDR1 SEHNR, CDR2 FQNEAQ (reference sequence). The CDR3 here is CASSQADRGNEQFF. CDR3 coding DNA: TGTGCCAGCAGTCAGGCAGACAGGGGGAATGAGCAGTTCTTC. The full variable domain, its missing parts supplied by reference TRBV7-9 and TRBJ2-1, is DTGVSQNPRHKITKRGQNVTFRCDPISEHNRLYWYRQTLGQGPEFLTYFQNEAQLEKSRLLSDRFSAERPKGSFSTLEIQRTEQGDSAMYLCASSQADRGNEQFFGPGTRLTVL.

The chain carries TRBV29-1 and TRBJ2-1; D unclear. Germline CDR1 is SQVTM and CDR2 is ANQGSEA. Trimming cost V 6 bases and J 5 bases, with 2 bases left between them. The CDR3 extends over 9 amino acids. This CDR3 is CSVDNEQFF. As DNA, the CDR3 is TGCAGCGTCGACAATGAGCAGTTCTTC.

This clone was observed a handful of times. V is TRBV11-2 and J is TRBJ2-7; D is undetermined. The V gene's germline CDR1 is SGHAT and CDR2 FQNNGV. The CDR3 is 12 amino acids. The V gene lost 0 bases and the J gene lost 7 bases, with 7 bases spanning the gap. The CDR3 DNA sequence: TGTGCCAGCAGCTTAGATTCCGGGGAGCAGTACTTC. Its translation is CASSLDSGEQYF.

V and J are TRBV15 and TRBJ1-1; tentative D call: TRBD1 (6 bases). This CDR3 is 13 amino acids long. Germline V gene sequence: CDR1 LNHNV, CDR2 YYDKDF (reference sequence). The V and J ends lost 6 bases and 5 bases respectively, with 13 bases between them. CDR3 coding DNA: TGTGCCACCAGAACAGGGCTAGGAACTGAAGCTTTCTTT. This encodes CATRTGLGTEAFF.

This chain links TRBV5-6 with TRBJ2-5; TRBD2 agrees at 9 bases. The germline gives CDR1 SGHDT, CDR2 YYEEEE. This CDR3 is 19 amino acids long. With 5 bases clipped from V and 5 bases from J, the junction kept 22 bases outside the gene matches. Here the CDR3 reads CASRRTGASGDGVRETQYF. The CDR3 nucleotides are TGTGCCAGCAGAAGGACGGGGGCTAGCGGGGATGGTGTAAGGGAGACCCAGTACTTC.

CDR3 in amino acids: CASSLKSGSGNYEQYF. As DNA, the CDR3 is TGTGCCAGCAGCTTAAAGTCGGGTAGCGGGAACTACGAGCAGTACTTC. The chain has TRBV7-2 and TRBJ2-7; TRBD2 agrees at 8 bases. Germline CDR1 SGHTA, CDR2 FQGNSA. CDR3 length: 16 residues. Trimming cost V 2 bases and J 3 bases; bases outside gene matches: 9.

V and J are TRBV18 and TRBJ1-2, with 7 bases matching TRBD1. After removal of 5 bases from V and 10 bases from J, the junction contained 16 bases not matched to a gene. The CDR3 is 15 amino acids. CDR1 and CDR2 (germline): KGHSH, LQKENI. The CDR3 sequence: CASSDTGTAPSDYTF. CDR3 sequence (DNA): TGTGCCAGCTCAGATACCGGGACAGCACCTTCTGACTACACCTTC.

This clone appeared a single time. The rearrangement uses TRBV11-2 and TRBJ2-3, with 10 bases that match TRBD1. The trim removed 2 bases at V and 0 bases at J, leaving 2 bases unmatched. This CDR3 spans 16 amino acids. CDR1 and CDR2 from the germline V gene are SGHAT and FQNNGV. As DNA, the CDR3 is TGTGCCAGCAGCTTAAGGGGACAGGGGAGCACAGATACGCAGTATTTT. The encoded protein is CASSLRGQGSTDTQYF.

V and J are TRBV6-5 and TRBJ2-3, with 9 bases that match TRBD1. V was clipped by 5 bases and J by 2 bases; unmatched bases: 5. The CDR3 contains 15 residues. Germline loops: CDR1 MNHEY, CDR2 SVGAGI. In DNA, the CDR3 is TGTGCCAGCAGTCCGGGACAGGGACTCACAGATACGCAGTATTTT. Protein product: CASSPGQGLTDTQYF.

The chain is built from TRBV9 and TRBJ2-5; D may be TRBD2 (6 bases). The CDR3 has 15 residues. Germline values: CDR1 SGDLS, CDR2 YYNGEE. V lost 4 bases and J lost 4, with 17 bases in between. DNA of the CDR3: TGTGCCAGCAGCCCTGTTTCTAGCGTCCCAGAGACCCAGTACTTC. As protein: CASSPVSSVPETQYF.

J is TRBJ2-1 and V is TRBV14; D gene ambiguous. This CDR3 is built from 13 residues. V was trimmed by 1 base and J by 7 bases, leaving 8 bases between them. In germline, CDR1 is SGHDN, CDR2 FVKESK. The CDR3 protein is CASSQVYVNEQFF. Written as DNA, the CDR3 is TGTGCCAGCAGCCAAGTATATGTAAATGAGCAGTTCTTC.

This clone occurred once. DNA for the CDR3: TGTGCCAGTAGTATAGCCCAGGGGTCGCCTGCCTATGGCTACACCTTC. Its protein is CASSIAQGSPAYGYTF. V and J are TRBV19 and TRBJ1-2; perhaps TRBD1 as D (6 bases). Germline V gives CDR1 LNHDA, CDR2 SQIVND (reference sequence). This CDR3 spans 16 amino acids. V lost 1 base to trimming and J lost 4 bases, with 16 bases between them.

This chain joins TRBV6-6 and TRBJ2-6; possibly TRBD1 for D (6 bases). Germline assignment: CDR1 MNHNY and CDR2 SVGAGI (reference sequence). Trimming removed 6 bases from V and 0 bases from J, with 9 bases in between. The CDR3 extends over 15 amino acids. CDR3 in amino acids: CASSDRFSGANVLTF. Here the CDR3 DNA reads TGTGCCAGCAGCGACAGGTTCTCTGGGGCCAACGTCCTGACTTTC.

A remark on this clone: The junction and the germline gene differ at one end; a read error may be behind it. The chain carries TRBV7-7 and TRBJ2-5; TRBD2 matches 7 bases. The V gene's germline CDR1 is SSHAT and CDR2 FNYEAQ (reference sequence). The CDR3 extends over 15 amino acids. The CDR3 bases are TGTGCTAGCAGCTTAGGCCTGGGGGGGCAAGAGACCCAGTACTTC. It yields the protein CASSLGLGGQETQYF.

This clone was recorded only once. This sequence joins TRBV28 and TRBJ2-3; TRBD2 is a possible D gene (6 bases). The V gene's germline CDR1 is MDHEN and CDR2 SYDVKM. The V end lost 3 bases, the J end lost 4 bases, and 38 bases lay between the germline ends. This CDR3 has 23 amino acids. The CDR3 DNA is TGTGCCAGCAGTTTCCTGGACGGGTCTCAGGCTAAGTCCGGGACGGGAGTGCCAGATACGCAGTATTTT. Translation: CASSFLDGSQAKSGTGVPDTQYF.

The table lists this clone with a few counts. The chain carries TRBV6-1 and TRBJ1-1; 8 bases fit TRBD1. Germline lookup yields CDR1 MNHNS and CDR2 SASEGT. This CDR3 region has 14 residues. With V trimmed by 6 bases and J by 4 bases, 7 bases remained unmatched. CDR3 nucleotides: TGTGCCAGCAGAGACAGGGGCGATGTCACTGAAGCTTTCTTT. Translating it yields CASRDRGDVTEAFF.

This clone was observed a few times. V is TRBV27 and J is TRBJ2-7; 11 bases agree with TRBD1. Germline assignment: CDR1 MNHEY and CDR2 SMNVEV (reference sequence). The CDR3 is made up of 16 amino acids. After removal of 1 base from V and 2 bases from J, the junction contained 4 bases not matched to a gene. CDR3 amino acids: CASSLLGGQGAYEQYF. For the CDR3, the DNA is TGTGCCAGCAGTTTATTGGGGGGACAGGGGGCCTACGAGCAGTACTTC.

The chain employs TRBV15 and TRBJ2-1; TRBD2 aligns across 9 bases. The CDR3 covers 13 residues. After removal of 3 bases from V and 10 bases from J, the junction contained 4 bases not matched to a gene. Germline CDR1 is LNHNV and CDR2 is YYDKDF (reference sequence). In DNA form, the CDR3 reads TGTGCCACCAGCAGTAGCGGGAGAGAGGAGCAGTTCTTC. Translated: CATSSSGREEQFF.

For the CDR3, the DNA is TGTGCCAGCAGCTTAGAAGCCCGGGTAGCCTATGGCTACACCTTC. This sequence encodes CASSLEARVAYGYTF. The rearrangement uses TRBV11-2 and TRBJ1-2; D unresolved. Trimming took 0 bases from V and 4 from J, leaving 12 bases between them. Germline-derived CDR1 and CDR2 are SGHAT and FQNNGV. The CDR3 is 15 residues long. The variable domain in full, completed from reference TRBV11-2 and TRBJ1-2, reads EAGVAQSPRYKIIEKRQSVAFWCNPISGHATLYWYQQILGQGPKLLIQFQNNGVVDDSQLPKDRFSAERLKGVDSTLKIQPAKLEDSAVYLCASSLEARVAYGYTFGSGTRLTVV.

Only one count was recorded for this clone. The chain couples TRBV6-5 to TRBJ1-5; D not resolved. The germline CDR1 and CDR2 sequences are MNHEY and SVGAGI. CDR3 length equals 14 residues. The V end lost 6 bases, the J end lost 6 bases, and 15 bases lay between the germline ends. CDR3: CASSRGRAVQPQHF. The CDR3, as DNA: TGTGCCAGCAGCCGAGGGAGGGCCGTTCAGCCCCAGCATTTT.

The CDR3 reads CASSSRLGENNEQFF. CDR3 DNA sequence: TGCGCCAGCAGCTCAAGGCTGGGAGAAAACAATGAGCAGTTCTTC. This chain connects TRBV5-1 to TRBJ2-1; maybe TRBD2 (5 bases). Germline V gene lookup returns CDR1 SGHRS and CDR2 YFSETQ. V lost 3 bases, J lost 5 bases, and 15 bases lay in between. This CDR3 is 15 amino acids long.

This clone was detected only a few times. This chain links TRBV7-9 with TRBJ1-3; the D is unclear. The CDR3 sequence is 12 residues long. Trimming removed 10 bases at V and 3 bases at J, with 10 bases between. Looked up from germline, CDR1 is SEHNR and CDR2 is FQNEAQ (reference sequence). The CDR3 loop is CATGGGGNTIYF. Here the CDR3 DNA reads TGTGCCACTGGTGGAGGTGGAAACACCATATATTTT.